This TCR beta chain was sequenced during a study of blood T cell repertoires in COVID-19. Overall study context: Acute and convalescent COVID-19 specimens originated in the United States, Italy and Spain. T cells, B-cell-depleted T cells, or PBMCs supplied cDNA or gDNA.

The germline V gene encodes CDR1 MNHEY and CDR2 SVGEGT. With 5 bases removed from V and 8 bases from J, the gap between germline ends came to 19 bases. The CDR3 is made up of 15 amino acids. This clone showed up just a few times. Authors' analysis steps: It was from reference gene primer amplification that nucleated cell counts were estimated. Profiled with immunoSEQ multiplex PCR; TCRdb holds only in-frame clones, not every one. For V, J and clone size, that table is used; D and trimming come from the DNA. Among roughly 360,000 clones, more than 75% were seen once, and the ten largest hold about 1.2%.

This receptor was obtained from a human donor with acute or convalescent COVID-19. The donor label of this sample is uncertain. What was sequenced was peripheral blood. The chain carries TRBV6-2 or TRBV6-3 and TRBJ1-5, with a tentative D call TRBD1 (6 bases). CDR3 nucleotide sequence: TGTGCCAGCAGTGGTCGGTCGGGGGGCATTGAGCCCCAGCATTTT. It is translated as CASSGRSGGIEPQHF.